Listed below are T cell receptor beta chains from one sample, sequenced in a study of cytomegalovirus exposure and HLA in healthy donors. Method: immunoSEQ multiplex PCR; TCRdb's copy keeps in-frame clones and lacks some. Of around 150,000 clones listed, 70% to 90% are singletons. The source material was PBMCs. All receptors derive from a woman aged 40 to 49 in good health and CMV-seropositive. CDR3s leave out the opening cysteine and the closing phenylalanine or tryptophan. The D gene is left open where the match is weak.

d_call: -
cdr3_length: 13
v_call: TRBV6-6
cdr3_aa: ASSYGLSGANVLT

d_call: -
cdr3_length: 12
v_call: TRBV19
cdr3_aa: ASSIGTVNEKLF

d_call: TRBD2
cdr3_length: 13
v_call: TRBV5-1
cdr3_aa: ASSAPGLNTGELF

d_call: TRBD2
cdr3_length: 12
v_call: TRBV30
cdr3_aa: ARTGGVLTDTQY

d_call: TRBD1
cdr3_length: 13
v_call: TRBV6-5
cdr3_aa: ASSRDRGDNQPQH

d_call: -
cdr3_length: 8
v_call: TRBV2
cdr3_aa: ASTRYEQY

d_call: TRBD1
cdr3_length: 14
v_call: TRBV4-2
cdr3_aa: ASSQGQGDGYNEQF

d_call: TRBD2
cdr3_length: 13
v_call: TRBV6-6
cdr3_aa: ASSYSGGASETQY

d_call: -
cdr3_length: 9
v_call: TRBV28
cdr3_aa: ASRGGAPKH

d_call: -
cdr3_length: 12
v_call: TRBV6-5
cdr3_aa: ASGRHSMNTEAF

d_call: TRBD1
cdr3_length: 13
v_call: TRBV4-1
cdr3_aa: ASSLPGQGAHEQF

d_call: -
cdr3_length: 14
v_call: TRBV30
cdr3_aa: AWSVVGGLSGNTIY

d_call: TRBD1
cdr3_length: 12
v_call: TRBV29-1
cdr3_aa: SVEGTGSEEKLF

d_call: TRBD2
cdr3_length: 14
v_call: TRBV2
cdr3_aa: ASRPQSGRLVNEQF

d_call: TRBD2
cdr3_length: 13
v_call: TRBV5-4
cdr3_aa: ASSLGGTSSYEQY

d_call: TRBD2
cdr3_length: 13
v_call: TRBV27
cdr3_aa: ASRTRGREFYEQY

d_call: -
cdr3_length: 11
v_call: TRBV19
cdr3_aa: ASSPHRDTEAF

d_call: -
cdr3_length: 10
v_call: TRBV5-4
cdr3_aa: ASSLESYGYT

d_call: TRBD2
cdr3_length: 14
v_call: TRBV5-1
cdr3_aa: ASSLRLAGAPDTQY

d_call: -
cdr3_length: 12
v_call: TRBV30
cdr3_aa: AWSGGGGSYEQY

d_call: -
cdr3_length: 10
v_call: TRBV11-2
cdr3_aa: ASSPGNEKLF

d_call: TRBD2
cdr3_length: 13
v_call: TRBV5-6
cdr3_aa: ASTRLAGGTDTQY

d_call: TRBD1
cdr3_length: 14
v_call: TRBV5-6
cdr3_aa: ASSSATGGDNSPLH

d_call: TRBD2
cdr3_length: 16
v_call: TRBV13
cdr3_aa: ASSWRLAGGRGQETQY

d_call: TRBD1
cdr3_length: 14
v_call: TRBV5-6
cdr3_aa: ASSSRQGAGGSPLH

d_call: -
cdr3_length: 16
v_call: TRBV21-1
cdr3_aa: ASSLTVGPGTSEYEQY

d_call: TRBD1
cdr3_length: 13
v_call: TRBV6-5
cdr3_aa: ASSRTRGQDQPQH

d_call: TRBD2
cdr3_length: 12
v_call: TRBV29-1
cdr3_aa: SVDSGGTSNEQF

d_call: -
cdr3_length: 15
v_call: TRBV7-6
cdr3_aa: ASRPGGGPSSYNEQF

d_call: -
cdr3_length: 13
v_call: TRBV7-8
cdr3_aa: ASSFRTEARETQY

d_call: TRBD2
cdr3_length: 12
v_call: TRBV4-2
cdr3_aa: ASSPRGGEDTQY

d_call: -
cdr3_length: 10
v_call: TRBV30
cdr3_aa: AWSASKSEAF

d_call: -
cdr3_length: 12
v_call: TRBV19
cdr3_aa: ASSIGGFTDTQY

d_call: -
cdr3_length: 17
v_call: TRBV6-7
cdr3_aa: ASSYSIGSEGSGRSPLH

d_call: -
cdr3_length: 13
v_call: TRBV7-9
cdr3_aa: ASSFSLGQNYEQY

d_call: -
cdr3_length: 15
v_call: TRBV4-1
cdr3_aa: ASSQDQVPFSGNTIY

d_call: TRBD2
cdr3_length: 12
v_call: TRBV7-2
cdr3_aa: ASSRLAAYNEQF

d_call: -
cdr3_length: 11
v_call: TRBV27
cdr3_aa: ASRMGGGYGYT

d_call: TRBD2
cdr3_length: 13
v_call: TRBV6-6
cdr3_aa: ASSHGTSGGNEQF

d_call: -
cdr3_length: 14
v_call: TRBV19
cdr3_aa: ASSIAERARGTEAF

d_call: -
cdr3_length: 12
v_call: TRBV7-9
cdr3_aa: ASSPGLTSEKLF

d_call: TRBD1
cdr3_length: 16
v_call: TRBV7-8
cdr3_aa: ASSLVPRTGRYTGELF

d_call: -
cdr3_length: 12
v_call: TRBV6-5
cdr3_aa: ATTGTLPGETQY

d_call: -
cdr3_length: 12
v_call: TRBV7-3
cdr3_aa: ASSQQGNTGELF

d_call: TRBD1
cdr3_length: 11
v_call: TRBV6-4
cdr3_aa: ASGTGHTDTQY

d_call: TRBD1
cdr3_length: 11
v_call: TRBV5-1
cdr3_aa: ASSPGTVETQY

d_call: TRBD1
cdr3_length: 13
v_call: TRBV11-2
cdr3_aa: ASRLPGRGSDIQY

d_call: TRBD1
cdr3_length: 14
v_call: TRBV15
cdr3_aa: ATSRDQGARVSPLH

d_call: TRBD2
cdr3_length: 15
v_call: TRBV4-1
cdr3_aa: ASSQDLASGGQETQY

d_call: -
cdr3_length: 10
v_call: TRBV27
cdr3_aa: ASNQGVGAQY

d_call: -
cdr3_length: 12
v_call: TRBV28
cdr3_aa: ASSLLGASDEQY